The rows below give T cell receptor beta chains drawn from one sample of a study of shared clonotypes between healthy human individuals. Sequencing was performed with immunoSEQ multiplex PCR; in TCRdb, only in-frame clones are kept and a portion is missing. The data hold some 1,600,000 clones, with 95% to 99% observed a single time. Input material: naive CD4+ T cells sorted from blood. The origin of the receptors is a man between 25 and 39 years old in good health. Each CDR3 is given with its conserved first and last residue. A D gene is named only where the DNA matches it firmly. Not all rows give a size; the values are once, few, many and, for expanded clones, a class.

V: TRBV10-3
size: .
D: .
J: TRBJ1-1
CDR3: CAISETPADPTTEAFF
DNA: TGTGCCATCAGTGAGACCCCCGCGGACCCGACCACTGAAGCTTTCTTT

V: TRBV6-5
size: .
D: .
J: TRBJ1-2
CDR3: CASRVVASGVRGYTF
DNA: TGTGCCAGCAGAGTAGTGGCGTCAGGGGTTAGAGGCTACACCTTC

V: TRBV11-2
size: .
D: .
J: TRBJ2-5
CDR3: CVSSLFPWVQETQYF
DNA: TGTGTCAGCAGCTTATTCCCGTGGGTCCAAGAGACCCAGTACTTC

V: TRBV11-2
size: .
D: TRBD2
J: TRBJ2-1
CDR3: CASSQLAGGQGEQFF
DNA: TGTGCCAGCAGCCAACTAGCGGGAGGGCAGGGTGAGCAGTTCTTC

V: TRBV10-3
size: .
D: .
J: TRBJ2-7
CDR3: CAILTQGEQYF
DNA: TGTGCCATCTTAACCCAGGGCGAGCAGTACTTC

V: TRBV5-1
size: .
D: TRBD2
J: TRBJ2-2
CDR3: CASSLVVSGTNTGELFF
DNA: TGCGCCAGCAGCTTGGTCGTTAGCGGGACGAACACCGGGGAGCTGTTTTTT

V: TRBV2
size: .
D: .
J: TRBJ2-3
CDR3: CASSAFPSSTDTQYF
DNA: TGTGCCAGCAGTGCCTTCCCCAGTAGCACAGATACGCAGTATTTT

V: TRBV6-6
size: .
D: TRBD1
J: TRBJ2-1
CDR3: CASGQGPVSYNEQFF
DNA: TGTGCCAGTGGACAGGGACCCGTCTCCTACAATGAGCAGTTCTTC

V: TRBV29-1
size: .
D: .
J: TRBJ2-4
CDR3: CSVLLAKNIQYF
DNA: TGCAGCGTTCTACTAGCCAAAAACATTCAGTACTTC

V: TRBV29-1
size: .
D: TRBD1
J: TRBJ2-1
CDR3: CSVVKPIGQVFF
DNA: TGCAGCGTTGTCAAACCAATAGGACAGGTGTTCTTC

V: TRBV5-1
size: .
D: .
J: TRBJ2-1
CDR3: CASSSQSSYNEQFF
DNA: TGCGCCAGCAGCTCTCAAAGCTCCTACAATGAGCAGTTCTTC

V: TRBV11-2
size: .
D: .
J: TRBJ1-3
CDR3: CASSLVLSGNTIYF
DNA: TGTGCCAGCAGCTTAGTGCTTTCTGGAAACACCATATATTTT

V: TRBV5-1
size: .
D: TRBD2
J: TRBJ2-2
CDR3: CASSTPTSGSYTGELFF
DNA: TGCGCCAGCAGCACGCCCACTAGCGGGAGTTACACCGGGGAGCTGTTTTTT

V: TRBV5-4
size: .
D: .
J: TRBJ1-2
CDR3: CASSLEGLNYGYTF
DNA: TGTGCCAGCAGCTTGGAAGGTCTTAACTATGGCTACACCTTC

V: TRBV5-4
size: once
D: TRBD2
J: TRBJ2-5
CDR3: CASSFAGGMKETQYF
DNA: TGTGCCAGCAGCTTTGCGGGAGGGATGAAAGAGACCCAGTACTTC

V: TRBV5-8
size: .
D: TRBD2
J: TRBJ2-7
CDR3: CASSRMASGSYEQYF
DNA: TGTGCCAGCAGCCGGATGGCTAGCGGGAGCTACGAGCAGTACTTC

V: TRBV29-1
size: .
D: .
J: TRBJ2-3
CDR3: CSVGGLRTDTQYF
DNA: TGCAGCGTTGGAGGGTTACGGACAGATACGCAGTATTTT

V: TRBV18
size: once
D: .
J: TRBJ1-5
CDR3: CASSAWNSNQPQHF
DNA: TGTGCCAGCTCAGCGTGGAACAGCAATCAGCCCCAGCATTTT

V: TRBV7-9
size: .
D: .
J: TRBJ2-2
CDR3: CASSLVVGAGGELFF
DNA: TGTGCCAGCAGCTTAGTGGTTGGGGCCGGCGGGGAGCTGTTTTTT

V: TRBV19
size: .
D: .
J: TRBJ2-3
CDR3: CASSIPYTDTQYF
DNA: TGTGCCAGTAGTATTCCTTATACAGATACGCAGTATTTT

V: TRBV30
size: .
D: .
J: TRBJ1-1
CDR3: CAWSNIQGMTEAFF
DNA: TGTGCCTGGAGTAATATACAAGGGATGACTGAAGCTTTCTTT

V: TRBV28
size: .
D: .
J: TRBJ2-3
CDR3: CASSFQRGTDTQYF
DNA: TGTGCCAGCAGTTTTCAGCGGGGCACAGATACGCAGTATTTT

V: TRBV30
size: .
D: TRBD1
J: TRBJ2-5
CDR3: CAWSRRDREWYF
DNA: TGTGCCTGGAGTCGACGGGACAGGGAATGGTACTTC

V: TRBV9
size: .
D: .
J: TRBJ1-2
CDR3: CASSVDVGLSGYTF
DNA: TGTGCCAGCAGCGTAGACGTAGGGTTGAGTGGCTACACCTTC